Listed below are T cell receptor beta chains from one sample, sequenced in a study of graft-versus-host responses after intestinal transplantation. Their antigen targets remain unknown. The table came from immunoSEQ multiplex PCR; TCRdb's copy has only in-frame clones and leaves some out. The sample consists of more than 95,000 clones, 80% to 95% of them appearing once. The sample was unstimulated CD4+ T cells sorted from spleen or lymph node cells, taken before intestinal transplant. The source of these receptors is a human donor who received an intestinal transplant. The CDR3 runs from the conserved cysteine through the conserved F or W. The D gene is left open where the match is weak. For some rows the clone size is stated as once, few or many, or as a class when expanded; others skip it.

>few|TRBV2|TRBJ2-1|TRBD2
TGTGCCAGCAGTGAATTGTCTAGCGGGGGACAAGACAATGAGCAGTTCTTC
CASSELSSGGQDNEQFF
>once|TRBV13|TRBJ2-7|NA
TGTGCCAGCAGCTCAAGGGGAGGGGGTATCTACGAGCAGTACTTC
CASSSRGGGIYEQYF
>few|TRBV6-5|TRBJ1-5|TRBD1
TGTGCCAGCAGTAAGATAGGCAGGGGGTATCAGCCCCAGCATTTT
CASSKIGRGYQPQHF
>NA|TRBV5-1|TRBJ2-2|TRBD2
TGCGCCAGCAGCTTGGGAACACATTTCACCGGGACTAGCGGGAGAAGGGCGAACACCGGGGAGCTGTTTTTT
CASSLGTHFTGTSGRRANTGELFF
>NA|TRBV30|TRBJ2-5|TRBD2
TGTGCCTGGTCTATTAGCGGGAGTATGATGAAGACCCAGTACTTC
CAWSISGSMMKTQYF
>NA|TRBV19|TRBJ1-2|NA
TGTGCCAGTAGTATCGAACTTTTCTATGGCTACACCTTC
CASSIELFYGYTF
>NA|TRBV19|TRBJ2-2|TRBD2
TGTGCCAGTAGTACATCTGGGACTAGTTGGACCGGGGAGCTGTTTTTT
CASSTSGTSWTGELFF
>NA|TRBV4-3|TRBJ2-7|NA
TGCGCCAGCAGCCAAGATCCTAGCGAAAACTCCTACGAGCAGTACTTC
CASSQDPSENSYEQYF
>NA|TRBV11-2|TRBJ2-7|TRBD2
TGTGCCAGCAGCCTTACTAGCGGGGTCGTCTACGAGCAGTACTTC
CASSLTSGVVYEQYF
>NA|TRBV9|TRBJ1-2|NA
TGTGCCAGCAGCGTAGAGTCGGACTATGGCTACACCTTC
CASSVESDYGYTF
>NA|TRBV19|TRBJ2-1|NA
TGTGCCAGTAGTATGGAGGGGGGGATCTACAATGAGCAGTTCTTC
CASSMEGGIYNEQFF
>once|TRBV10-3|TRBJ2-5|NA
TGTGCCATCAGTGAGTCGATGCTAGGAGAGACCCAGTACTTC
CAISESMLGETQYF
>NA|TRBV5-1|TRBJ1-4|NA
TGCGCCAGCAGCGGGGGGGGCGATGAAAAACTGTTTTTT
CASSGGGDEKLFF
>once|TRBV2|TRBJ2-6|NA
TGTGCCTTCCTACGGGGACAAGTCCCTATTCCCTCTGGGGCCAACGTCCTGACTTTC
CAFLRGQVPIPSGANVLTF
>NA|TRBV7-2|TRBJ2-5|NA
TGTGCCAGCAGCTTACGTCTTGGGGGCGAAGAGACCCAGTACTTC
CASSLRLGGEETQYF
>NA|TRBV30|TRBJ2-3|TRBD2
TGTGCCTGGAGTGTAAGCGGGGTTGGTAGTGCAGATACGCAGTATTTT
CAWSVSGVGSADTQYF
>NA|TRBV10-3|TRBJ1-5|NA
TGTGCCATCAGTGAGCGGGGGGGCAATCAGCCCCAGCATTTT
CAISERGGNQPQHF
>few|TRBV4-1|TRBJ2-1|TRBD2
TGCGCCAGCAGCCCGGCTAGCGGGAGCTACAATGAGCAGTTCTTC
CASSPASGSYNEQFF
>NA|TRBV19|TRBJ1-5|NA
TGTGTCAGTAGTTTGCAGGGTCAGCCCCAGCATTTT
CVSSLQGQPQHF
>NA|TRBV7-2|TRBJ1-2|NA
TGTGCCAGCAGTCTCGACAGAACCTATGGCTACACCTTC
CASSLDRTYGYTF
>NA|TRBV9|TRBJ1-1|NA
TGTGCCAGCAGCGTATCCGGGGACACTGAAGCTTTCTTT
CASSVSGDTEAFF
>NA|TRBV6-6|TRBJ1-3|TRBD1
TGTGCCAGCAGGCGACAGGGTTTACGGTATGGAAACACCATATATTTT
CASRRQGLRYGNTIYF
>NA|TRBV2|TRBJ2-1|TRBD2
TGTGCCAGCAGTGAAGGGACGAGCGGGAGGGCCGCTGAGCAGTTCTTC
CASSEGTSGRAAEQFF
>NA|TRBV18|TRBJ1-6|NA
TGTGCCAGCTCACCAACCCAGGGGAAGGATTCACCCCTCCACTTT
CASSPTQGKDSPLHF
>NA|TRBV11-2|TRBJ2-1|TRBD1
TGTGCCAGCAGACCCGACCTGGACAGGGACAATGAGCAGTTCTTC
CASRPDLDRDNEQFF
>NA|TRBV7-2|TRBJ1-2|TRBD1
TGTGCCAGCAGCTTTACAGGGGTTCGTCATGGCTACACCTTC
CASSFTGVRHGYTF
>NA|TRBV6-1|TRBJ1-6|TRBD1
TGTGCCAGCAGTGGCAGGGGGGTTGTGTATAATTCACCCCTCCACTTT
CASSGRGVVYNSPLHF
>NA|TRBV7-2|TRBJ2-7|TRBD2
TGTGCCAGCAGCCAGTTTAGCGGGAGGGGCGAGCAGTACTTC
CASSQFSGRGEQYF
>once|TRBV4-1|TRBJ2-1|NA
TGCGCCAGCAGCCCCCCAAACGGCTTCGAGCGGAACAATGAGCAGTTCTTC
CASSPPNGFERNNEQFF
>NA|TRBV27|TRBJ2-1|TRBD1
TGTGCCAGCAGTTTCCGGGACAGAAACAATGAGCAGTTCTTC
CASSFRDRNNEQFF
>NA|TRBV5-1|TRBJ2-7|TRBD2
TGCGCCAGCAGCTTGGGACCGGGACTAGGATCCTACGAGCAGTACTTC
CASSLGPGLGSYEQYF
>NA|TRBV6-5|TRBJ1-1|NA
TGTGCCAGCAGTCGTTACTCGACAGGCACTGAAGCTTTCTTT
CASSRYSTGTEAFF
>NA|TRBV7-9|TRBJ1-1|NA
TGTGCCAGCAGCGGTAGCTTTCCGGAAGCTTTCTTT
CASSGSFPEAFF
>NA|TRBV4-1|TRBJ2-7|TRBD2
TGCGCCAGCAGCCCACGACTAGCGGGAGGGGGAGAGCAGTACTTC
CASSPRLAGGGEQYF
>NA|TRBV5-1|TRBJ2-1|NA
TGCGCCAGCAGCTTGGGGGCCGACTCCTACAATGAGCAGTTCTTC
CASSLGADSYNEQFF
>NA|TRBV5-1|TRBJ2-5|NA
TGCGCCAGCAGCTTGGGCAGTTTGGAGACCCAGTACTTC
CASSLGSLETQYF
>NA|TRBV6-6|TRBJ1-5|NA
TGTGCCAGCAGGAGCCTTAGGGGTTCGGCCCAGCATTTT
CASRSLRGSAQHF
>once|TRBV30|TRBJ1-2|NA
TGTGCCTGGATTGGCAGCTATGGCTACACCTTC
CAWIGSYGYTF
>NA|TRBV6-5|TRBJ2-1|NA
TGTGCCAGCAGCCGTTTCGAGTACAATGAGCAGTTCTTC
CASSRFEYNEQFF
>NA|TRBV19|TRBJ2-3|NA
TGTGCCAGTAGTACCGCCGCCGGCGGGGGCCTCACAGATACGCAGTATTTT
CASSTAAGGGLTDTQYF
>NA|TRBV19|TRBJ2-7|NA
TGTGCCAGTCGGTCGGGAGTCTACGAGCAGTACTTC
CASRSGVYEQYF
>NA|TRBV4-2|TRBJ1-4|NA
TGTGCCAGCAGCCAAGGATACAGAGCCGAAAAACTGTTTTTT
CASSQGYRAEKLFF